The 23 T cell receptor beta chains presented below share a single source sample, sequenced in a study of control samples from healthy donors and cancer patients. This table comes from immunoSEQ multiplex PCR, and its TCRdb copy is limited to in-frame clones, with some not included. Found here are hundreds of thousands of clones, over 75% of them singletons; the top ten hold 5.5% to 7.5%. Source material: PBMCs. All receptors derive from a man aged 35 to 55 with head and neck cancer.

The rearrangement joins TRBV29-1 to TRBJ2-7; 8 nucleotides match TRBD2. V dropped 6 bases and J dropped 4; count of bases not matched to a gene: 5. Germline V gene lookup returns CDR1 SQVTM and CDR2 ANQGSEA. CDR3 size: 12 residues. The CDR3 DNA reads TGCAGCGTAGGAGCGGGAGCGTACGAGCAGTACTTC. Its protein product is CSVGAGAYEQYF.

This chain uses TRBV3-1 (or the pseudogene TRBV3-2) with TRBJ2-7; D perhaps matches TRBD2 (5 bases). The V gene's germline CDR1 is LGHDT and CDR2 YNNKEL (reference sequence). The CDR3 has 17 residues. With 2 bases removed from V and 2 bases from J, the gap between germline ends came to 19 bases. The CDR3 DNA is TGTGCCAGCAGCCAATCGCACGTGCTCGGGGTGACCTACGAGCAGTACTTC. Translating gives CASSQSHVLGVTYEQYF.

V and J are TRBV12-3 or TRBV12-4 and TRBJ1-2; perhaps TRBD1 as D (6 bases). The CDR3 consists of 13 residues. V lost 5 bases to trimming and J lost 7 bases, with 14 bases between them. The DNA for the CDR3 is TGTGCCAGCAGTCTAACAGGGAATGGTGGCTACACCTTC. It is translated as CASSLTGNGGYTF.

The CDR3 DNA reads TGTGCCAGCAGCTTAGTGGGGAACACCGGGGAGCTGTTTTTT. It yields the protein CASSLVGNTGELFF. The chain links TRBV7-9 to TRBJ2-2, with D uncertain. Trimming pared 1 base from V and 1 base from J, leaving 4 bases between. CDR3 length: 14 residues. CDR1 and CDR2 from the germline V gene are SEHNR and FQNEAQ (reference sequence).

The chain recombines TRBV18 with TRBJ2-3, with D possibly TRBD2 on 5 matching bases. Trimming pared 5 bases from V and 4 bases from J, leaving 19 bases between. Germline loops: CDR1 KGHSH, CDR2 LQKENI. CDR3 length equals 16 residues. The CDR3 region has the DNA TGTGCCAGCTCATGGCCAGGAGGAGACTTGCCAGATACGCAGTATTTT. This gives the protein CASSWPGGDLPDTQYF. The full variable domain, in which reference TRBV18 and TRBJ2-3 provide the parts outside the CDR3, is NAGVMQNPRHLVRRRGQEARLRCSPMKGHSHVYWYRQLPEEGLKFMVYLQKENIIDESGMPKERFSAEFPKEGPSILRIQQVVRGDSAAYFCASSWPGGDLPDTQYFGPGTRLTVL.

V usage is TRBV11-2 and J usage is TRBJ2-7; 7 bases fit TRBD1. Per germline, CDR1 SGHAT and CDR2 FQNNGV. V dropped 6 bases and J dropped 1; count of bases not matched to a gene: 12. The CDR3 has 16 residues. CDR3 region: CASSSVQGRRSYEQYF. The CDR3 DNA is TGTGCCAGCAGTTCTGTACAGGGGCGGCGGTCCTACGAGCAGTACTTC.

The chain carries TRBV7-9 and TRBJ2-1, with TRBD2 matching over 9 bases. Trimming took 2 bases from V and 6 from J; bases not matched to a gene: 8. CDR1 is SEHNR and CDR2 is FQNEAQ in the germline V gene (reference sequence). The length of the CDR3 is 16 residues. In DNA, the CDR3 is TGTGCCAGCAGCTTAATGGGCGGGAGGGCAGGCAATGAGCAGTTCTTC. It translates to CASSLMGGRAGNEQFF. Combining the CDR3 with reference TRBV7-9 and TRBJ2-1 gives the whole variable domain DTGVSQNPRHKITKRGQNVTFRCDPISEHNRLYWYRQTLGQGPEFLTYFQNEAQLEKSRLLSDRFSAERPKGSFSTLEIQRTEQGDSAMYLCASSLMGGRAGNEQFFGPGTRLTVL.

The chain links TRBV1 to TRBJ2-1. TRBV1 is a known pseudogene. The CDR3 is made up of 14 amino acids. The CDR3 loop reads CTSSQAHLRSQQFF. The CDR3 DNA reads as TGCACCAGCAGCCAGGCTCACCTCCGGTCTCAGCAGTTCTTC.

The chain uses TRBV10-2 and TRBJ2-7, with 11 bases lining up with TRBD2. The ends lost 0 bases at V and 0 bases at J; junction bases unmatched: 4. Germline CDR1 WSHSY, CDR2 SAAADI. The CDR3 totals 17 residues. The CDR3 is CASSESFGTSGSYEQYF. The DNA for the CDR3 is TGCGCCAGCAGTGAGTCCTTTGGGACTAGCGGCTCCTACGAGCAGTACTTC.

The V call is TRBV11-2, the J call TRBJ2-7, with unresolved D. V was clipped by 5 bases and J by 3 bases, with 8 bases between them. The CDR3 sequence is 12 residues long. CDR1 is SGHAT and CDR2 is FQNNGV in the germline V gene. CDR3 DNA sequence: TGTGCCAGCAGCCCACCGATCTACGAGCAGTACTTC. It translates to CASSPPIYEQYF.

This clone was recorded once. This rearrangement joins TRBV9 to TRBJ2-1; D is unresolved. Germline CDR1 reads SGDLS; CDR2 reads YYNGEE. Trimming shortened V by 0 bases and J by 10 bases, and 5 bases separated the two germline ends. The CDR3 extends over 11 amino acids. Here the CDR3 DNA reads TGTGCCAGCAGCGTAGAAAGAGAGCAGTTCTTC. Protein: CASSVEREQFF.

The rearrangement links TRBV10-1 to TRBJ2-7, with 8 positions matching TRBD2. Trimming at V came to 3 bases and at J to 7 bases, leaving 8 bases not matched to a gene. The CDR3 consists of 14 residues. CDR1 WNHNN and CDR2 SYGVQD come from the germline V gene (reference sequence). CDR3 DNA sequence: TGCGCCAGCAGTGAACGCCTAGCGGGCAAAGAGCAGTACTTC. Encoded protein: CASSERLAGKEQYF.

CDR3: CASGLLRGLENGELFF. CDR3 coding DNA: TGTGCTAGTGGTTTGCTTAGGGGGCTGGAAAACGGGGAGCTGTTTTTT. The rearrangement uses TRBV12-5 and TRBJ2-2, with TRBD1 identical over 7 bases. The CDR3 has 16 amino acids. The V gene end was trimmed by 2 bases and the J gene end by 7 bases; junction bases not matched to a gene: 10. Looked up from germline, CDR1 is LGHNT and CDR2 is FRNRAP. Using reference TRBV12-5 and TRBJ2-2 for the parts outside the CDR3, the full variable domain is DARVTQTPRHKVTEMGQEVTMRCQPILGHNTVFWYRQTMMQGLELLAYFRNRAPLDDSGMPKDRFSAEMPDATLATLKIQPSEPRDSAVYFCASGLLRGLENGELFFGEGSRLTVL.

The chain has TRBV4-1 and TRBJ2-1; TRBD2 is a possible D gene (6 bases). The CDR3 is made up of 15 amino acids. The ends were cut back, 0 bases at V and 9 bases at J, with 15 bases in the middle. Germline CDR1 and CDR2: MGHRA and YSYEKL. CDR3 region: CASSQEGTRYGEQFF. CDR3 nucleotide sequence: TGCGCCAGCAGCCAAGAGGGGACTCGATACGGTGAGCAGTTCTTC.

This sequence joins TRBV14 and TRBJ1-1; D remains ambiguous. The CDR3 length is 14 residues. Trimming removed 4 bases at V and 6 bases at J, with 15 bases between. Germline V gene lookup returns CDR1 SGHDN and CDR2 FVKESK. The CDR3 sequence is CASSPRGGVAEAFF. In DNA form, the CDR3 reads TGTGCCAGCAGCCCTCGGGGAGGAGTAGCTGAAGCTTTCTTT.

The J gene is TRBJ2-7, the V gene TRBV24-1; 9 bases are shared with TRBD2. Germline-derived CDR1 and CDR2 are KGHDR and SFDVKD. The CDR3 totals 19 residues. Germline trimming cut 4 bases from V and 0 bases from J; bases unmatched to any gene: 15. CDR3 amino acids: CATSDLGNLAGSSSYEQYF. The CDR3 DNA reads TGTGCCACCAGTGACCTTGGGAACCTAGCGGGGTCTAGCTCCTACGAGCAGTACTTC.

The V gene is TRBV10-3, the J gene TRBJ1-6; no reliable D call. This CDR3 is built from 19 residues. Trimming cost V 3 bases and J 9 bases, with 27 bases left between them. CDR1 and CDR2 (germline): ENHRY, SYGVKD. CDR3 nucleotide sequence: TGTGCCATCAGTGACCCGGAGGCAGGACTCCCCTCCTTTCGTTCACCCCTCCACTTT. This gives the protein CAISDPEAGLPSFRSPLHF.

The J gene is TRBJ2-3, the V gene TRBV5-6; 10 bases align to TRBD1. This CDR3 has 13 residues. Trimming cost V 6 bases and J 6 bases; bases outside gene matches: 4. Per the germline V gene, CDR1 is SGHDT and CDR2 is YYEEEE. In DNA form, the CDR3 reads TGTGCCAGCACCGGGACAGGGGCGGATACGCAGTATTTT. This translates into CASTGTGADTQYF.

The chain joins TRBV2 to TRBJ2-3, with D hard to call. The germline V gene has CDR1 SNHLY and CDR2 FYNNEI. The CDR3 has 13 amino acids. With 6 bases removed from V and 2 bases from J, the gap between germline ends came to 9 bases. CDR3 region: CASSPQPTDTQYF. In nucleotides, the CDR3 is TGTGCCAGCAGCCCACAGCCCACAGATACGCAGTATTTT.

This sequence joins TRBV6-1 and TRBJ2-2; tentatively, D is TRBD2 (6 bases). Trimming cost V 2 bases and J 7 bases, with 11 bases left between them. The CDR3 extends over 14 amino acids. Germline loops: CDR1 MNHNS, CDR2 SASEGT. This CDR3 reads CASSEHRRGGELFF. As DNA, the CDR3 is TGTGCCAGCAGTGAACACAGGCGGGGCGGGGAGCTGTTTTTT.

The V and J genes are TRBV18 and TRBJ1-3; D unclear. CDR3 length: 14 amino acids. The germline gives CDR1 KGHSH, CDR2 LQKENI. V lost 0 bases, J lost 0 bases, and 3 bases lay in between. The CDR3 spells CASSPPYSGNTIYF. DNA for the CDR3: TGTGCCAGCTCACCACCATACTCTGGAAACACCATATATTTT.

The chain has TRBV6-6 and TRBJ2-1; 8 bases line up with TRBD1. The CDR3 spans 15 residues. Per the germline V gene, CDR1 is MNHNY and CDR2 is SVGAGI (reference sequence). The V and J ends lost 5 bases and 1 base, in that order; junction bases with no gene match: 4. CDR3 protein: CASSQTGESYNEQFF. The CDR3 DNA follows: TGTGCCAGCAGTCAGACAGGGGAATCCTACAATGAGCAGTTCTTC.

The chain employs TRBV5-1 and TRBJ2-5; 9 positions agree with TRBD2. This CDR3 is built from 15 residues. Germline V lookup: CDR1 SGHRS, CDR2 YFSETQ. The V segment lost 1 base and the J segment 2 bases; nucleotides outside the gene matches: 3. CDR3 amino acids: CASSLQGLAQETQYF. In nucleotides, the CDR3 is TGCGCCAGCAGCTTGCAGGGACTAGCACAAGAGACCCAGTACTTC.